The 20 T cell receptor beta chains reported below all come from one sample, sequenced in a study of long-term antiretroviral therapy in people with HIV. An immunoSEQ assay, version v3.0, was performed at survey level. Using immunoSEQ multiplex PCR, the repertoire was profiled, and TCRdb retains in-frame clones only, with some absent. The sample consists of around 20,000 clones, more than 65% of them appearing once. Material: unsorted PBMCs, obtained 0.5 years before starting antiretroviral therapy. The source of these receptors is a woman aged 45-59 years with HIV.

The V and J genes are TRBV13 and TRBJ1-3, with TRBD1 matching 7 bases. J gave up 2 bases and V 1 base, and 5 bases lay outside the gene matches. This CDR3 contains 16 residues. CDR1 is PRHDT and CDR2 is FYEKMQ in the germline V gene (reference sequence). CDR3 amino acids: CASSLEGDSPGNTIYF. Written as DNA, the CDR3 is TGTGCCAGCAGCTTAGAAGGGGACAGTCCTGGAAACACCATATATTTT.

The chain is built from TRBV29-1 and TRBJ2-2; tentative D call: TRBD2 (7 bases). V shed 7 bases and J shed 6 bases, with 18 bases lying between them. The CDR3 is 14 amino acids. Per the germline V gene, CDR1 is SQVTM and CDR2 is ANQGSEA. The CDR3 protein is CSATAGARPGELFF. The CDR3, as DNA: TGCAGCGCGACCGCGGGGGCCCGTCCCGGGGAGCTGTTTTTT.

This rearrangement joins TRBV7-3 to TRBJ2-3; TRBD1 is a possible D gene (5 bases). V was clipped by 2 bases and J by 6 bases, with 12 bases between them. Germline lookup yields CDR1 SGHTA and CDR2 FQGTGA. CDR3 size: 14 residues. DNA of the CDR3: TGTGCCAGCAGCTTATTTGGGGCGGTGGATACGCAGTATTTT. Its protein product is CASSLFGAVDTQYF. Using reference TRBV7-3 and TRBJ2-3 for the parts outside the CDR3, the full variable domain is GAGVSQTPSNKVTEKGKYVELRCDPISGHTALYWYRQSLGQGPEFLIYFQGTGAADDSGLPNDRFFAVRPEGSVSTLKIQRTERGDSAVYLCASSLFGAVDTQYFGPGTRLTVL.

The rearrangement uses TRBV6-5 and TRBJ2-5, with TRBD2 matching over 8 bases. Germline V CDR1 and CDR2: MNHEY, SVGAGI. CDR3 length equals 14 residues. Trimming at V came to 5 bases and at J to 5 bases, leaving 7 bases not matched to a gene. CDR3: CASSVQRGKETQYF. CDR3 DNA: TGTGCCAGCAGTGTCCAGCGGGGGAAGGAGACCCAGTACTTC.

There are a few counts of this clone. This sequence joins TRBV20-1 and TRBJ2-1; D not certain. V shed 6 bases and J shed 9 bases, with 12 bases lying between them. The CDR3 has 11 residues. Germline CDR1 reads DFQATT; CDR2 reads SNEGSKA (reference sequence). CDR3: CSAAWEGEQFF. As DNA, the CDR3 is TGCAGTGCCGCGTGGGAAGGTGAGCAGTTCTTC.

The gene calls are TRBV5-1 and TRBJ1-1, with D maybe TRBD1 (6 bases). This CDR3 is built from 13 residues. Germline CDR1 is SGHRS and CDR2 is YFSETQ. V lost 4 bases and J 7 bases, leaving 14 bases between the germline ends. The CDR3 protein is CASSPLGQFEAFF. The DNA of the CDR3 is TGCGCCAGCAGCCCGCTAGGACAGTTTGAAGCTTTCTTT.

The chain combines TRBV7-3 with TRBJ2-4; D might be TRBD1 (6 bases). Germline V lookup: CDR1 SGHTA, CDR2 FQGTGA. The CDR3 is made up of 14 amino acids. V lost 6 bases to trimming and J lost 5 bases, with 14 bases between them. The CDR3 reads CASRSRDNENIQYF. The DNA of the CDR3 is TGTGCCAGCAGGTCGAGGGACAACGAAAACATTCAGTACTTC.

The chain is built from TRBV11-2 and TRBJ1-3; D remains unclear. CDR3 length: 10 amino acids. CDR1 is SGHAT, CDR2 FQNNGV, per germline. V lost 8 bases, J lost 3 bases, and 2 bases lay in between. The CDR3 here is CASLGNTIYF. The DNA of the CDR3 is TGTGCCAGCCTTGGAAACACCATATATTTT.

The chain couples TRBV6-5 to TRBJ2-3; TRBD2 matches 7 bases. With V trimmed by 11 bases and J by 0 bases, 2 bases remained unmatched. Germline loops: CDR1 MNHEY, CDR2 SVGAGI. The CDR3 extends over 12 amino acids. CDR3 in DNA: TGTGCCGCGCGGGGGAGCACAGATACGCAGTATTTT. Amino acids: CAARGSTDTQYF.

The rearrangement joins TRBV10-2 to TRBJ2-7; 10 bases agree with TRBD2. Germline CDR1 is WSHSY and CDR2 is SAAADI. V lost 0 bases to trimming and J lost 4 bases; unmatched junction nucleotides: 9. CDR3 length equals 17 residues. The CDR3 is CASSESQRRTSGYEQYV. CDR3 DNA sequence: TGCGCCAGCAGTGAGTCTCAGCGCCGGACTAGCGGATACGAGCAGTACGTC.

In this sample, this clone turned up once. The chain combines TRBV10-3 with TRBJ1-5, with D uncertain. The CDR3 has 14 residues. Germline V gene data show CDR1 as ENHRY and CDR2 as SYGVKD. Trimming stripped 3 bases from V and 3 bases from J, with 9 bases between. The CDR3 sequence: CAISDSDYNQPQHF. For the CDR3, the DNA is TGTGCCATCAGTGATTCGGATTACAATCAGCCCCAGCATTTT.

The chain recombines TRBV30 with TRBJ2-1; tentatively, D is TRBD2 (6 bases). CDR3 length: 13 amino acids. V lost 0 bases and J lost 9, with 12 bases in between. Germline V gene lookup returns CDR1 GTSNPN and CDR2 SVGIG (reference sequence). The CDR3 reads CAWSVQEGTEQFF. As DNA, the CDR3 is TGTGCCTGGAGTGTACAGGAGGGGACTGAGCAGTTCTTC.

The V gene is TRBV5-6, the J gene TRBJ2-1; 8 bases agree with TRBD2. This CDR3 spans 15 amino acids. The junction had 11 bases not matched to a gene; V was cut back by 4 bases and J by 8 bases. The germline V gene has CDR1 SGHDT and CDR2 YYEEEE. CDR3 coding DNA: TGTGCCAGCAGCCCTATATTAGGACTAGCCGATGAGCAGTTCTTC. Protein product: CASSPILGLADEQFF.

A few counts support this clone. The V gene is TRBV2, the J gene TRBJ2-5; D could derive from TRBD1 or TRBD2 (5 bases each). V lost 4 bases, J lost 4 bases, and 16 bases lay in between. The CDR3 is 15 amino acids. Germline V gene lookup returns CDR1 SNHLY and CDR2 FYNNEI. Here the CDR3 reads CASSVLGTPVETQYF. In DNA, the CDR3 is TGTGCCAGCAGTGTATTGGGGACCCCCGTAGAGACCCAGTACTTC.

The J gene is TRBJ1-4, the V gene TRBV5-5; TRBD1 matches at 9 bases. Unmatched junction bases numbered 14, after V lost 0 bases and J lost 8 bases. The CDR3 spans 18 residues. CDR1 is SGHKS, CDR2 YYEKEE, per germline (reference sequence). The CDR3 sequence is CASSLGRQGTGRNEKLFF. The DNA for the CDR3 is TGTGCCAGCAGCTTGGGCCGGCAAGGGACAGGGAGAAACGAAAAACTGTTTTTT.

J is TRBJ2-5 and V is TRBV18; 7 bases align to TRBD1. The CDR3 totals 15 residues. CDR1 and CDR2 (germline): KGHSH, LQKENI. Trimming at V came to 4 bases and at J to 1 base, leaving 6 bases not matched to a gene. CDR3 bases: TGTGCCAGCTCACTCGGACAGGCAATCCAAGAGACCCAGTACTTC. The encoded protein is CASSLGQAIQETQYF.

The chain's CDR3 is CAFSRLAGPQETQYF. The CDR3, as DNA: TGTGCCTTTTCTCGACTAGCGGGGCCCCAAGAGACCCAGTACTTC. This sequence joins TRBV30 and TRBJ2-5; 11 bases agree with TRBD2. CDR1 is GTSNPN and CDR2 is SVGIG in the germline V gene (reference sequence). The CDR3 runs 15 residues. Trimming removed 7 bases from V and 1 base from J; junction bases left unmatched: 8.

V is TRBV27 and J is TRBJ2-4; D could derive from TRBD1 or TRBD2 (7 bases each). The germline V gene has CDR1 MNHEY and CDR2 SMNVEV (reference sequence). The length of the CDR3 is 15 residues. V was shortened by 5 bases and J by 3 bases, with 14 bases between the two germline ends. The CDR3: CASSESRGGKNIQYF. CDR3 coding DNA: TGTGCCAGCAGTGAATCCAGGGGGGGCAAAAACATTCAGTACTTC.

The chain is built from TRBV5-4 and TRBJ2-3; TRBD2 is a possible D gene (6 bases). Germline loops: CDR1 SGHNT, CDR2 YYREEE (reference sequence). The CDR3 covers 14 residues. V was trimmed by 4 bases and J by 4 bases, leaving 13 bases between them. The CDR3 loop is CASSLTSRPDTQYF. The CDR3 DNA reads as TGTGCCAGCAGCCTGACTAGTCGGCCAGATACGCAGTATTTT.

By share, this clone ranks as medium-sized. The chain is built from TRBV18 and TRBJ2-7; D is uncertain. CDR1 KGHSH and CDR2 LQKENI come from the germline V gene. The CDR3 has 13 residues. The germline V and J ends were trimmed by 0 bases and 5 bases, with 8 bases remaining between them. The CDR3 DNA reads as TGTGCCAGCTCACCACCGGTAGGAAACGAGCAGTACGTC. Residues: CASSPPVGNEQYV.